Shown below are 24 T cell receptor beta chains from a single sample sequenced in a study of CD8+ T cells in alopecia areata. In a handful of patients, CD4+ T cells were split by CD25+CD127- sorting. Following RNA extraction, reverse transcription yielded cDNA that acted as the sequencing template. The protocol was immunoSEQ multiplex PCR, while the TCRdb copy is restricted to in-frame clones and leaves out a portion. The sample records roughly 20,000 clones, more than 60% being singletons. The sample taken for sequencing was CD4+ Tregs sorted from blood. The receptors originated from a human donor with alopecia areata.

Written as DNA, the CDR3 is TGTGCCAGCAGCCAAGATGGATCAGGGGGGTATGGTTCACCCCTCCACTTT. This codes for CASSQDGSGGYGSPLHF. The V call is TRBV14, the J call TRBJ1-6; 7 nucleotides match TRBD1. Trimming at V came to 0 bases and at J to 9 bases, leaving 11 bases not matched to a gene. The CDR3 has 17 residues. The V gene's germline CDR1 is SGHDN and CDR2 FVKESK.

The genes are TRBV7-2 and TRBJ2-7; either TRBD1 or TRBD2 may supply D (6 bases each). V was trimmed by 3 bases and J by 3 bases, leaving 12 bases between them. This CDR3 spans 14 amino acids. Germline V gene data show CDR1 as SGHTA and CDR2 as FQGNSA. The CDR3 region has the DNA TGTGCCAGCAGCTTTTCGCGGGACAACTACGAGCAGTACTTC. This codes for CASSFSRDNYEQYF.

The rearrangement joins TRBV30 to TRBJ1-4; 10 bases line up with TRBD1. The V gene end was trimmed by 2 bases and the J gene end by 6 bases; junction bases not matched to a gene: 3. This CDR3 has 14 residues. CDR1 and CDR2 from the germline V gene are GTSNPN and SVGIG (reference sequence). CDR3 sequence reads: CAWSTGQGYEKLFF. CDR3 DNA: TGTGCCTGGAGTACGGGACAGGGGTATGAAAAACTGTTTTTT.

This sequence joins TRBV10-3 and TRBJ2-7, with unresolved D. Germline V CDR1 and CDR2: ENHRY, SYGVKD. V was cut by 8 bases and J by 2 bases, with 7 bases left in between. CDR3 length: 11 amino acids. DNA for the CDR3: TGTGCCATCGGGCCAACCTACGAGCAGTACTTC. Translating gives CAIGPTYEQYF.

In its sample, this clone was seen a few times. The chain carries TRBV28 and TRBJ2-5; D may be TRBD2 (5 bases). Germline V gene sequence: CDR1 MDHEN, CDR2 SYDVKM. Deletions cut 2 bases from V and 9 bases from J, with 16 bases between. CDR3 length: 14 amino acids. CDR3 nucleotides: TGTGCCAGCAGTTTACTCGACTACGGAGTGGCCCAGTACTTC. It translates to CASSLLDYGVAQYF.

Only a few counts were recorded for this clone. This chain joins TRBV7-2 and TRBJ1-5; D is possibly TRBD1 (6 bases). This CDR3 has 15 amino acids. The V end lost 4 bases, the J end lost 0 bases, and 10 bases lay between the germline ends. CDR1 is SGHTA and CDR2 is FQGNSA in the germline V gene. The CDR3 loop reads CASSSSRGSNQPQHF. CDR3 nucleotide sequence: TGTGCCAGCAGCTCAAGCAGGGGTAGCAATCAGCCCCAGCATTTT.

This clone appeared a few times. The CDR3 loop is CSVEDLTGVDTDTQYF. The CDR3 DNA follows: TGCAGCGTTGAAGACCTCACAGGGGTCGACACAGATACGCAGTATTTT. The chain recombines TRBV29-1 with TRBJ2-3, with 7 bases matching TRBD1. The CDR3 is 16 amino acids. The germline CDR1 and CDR2 sequences are SQVTM and ANQGSEA. J lost 2 bases, V lost 0 bases, and 8 bases had no gene match.

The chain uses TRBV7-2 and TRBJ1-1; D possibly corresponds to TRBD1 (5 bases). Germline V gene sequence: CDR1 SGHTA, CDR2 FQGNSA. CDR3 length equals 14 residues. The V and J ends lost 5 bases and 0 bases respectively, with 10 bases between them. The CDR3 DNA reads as TGTGCCAGCAGCCCCCAGGGCTTGAACACTGAAGCTTTCTTT. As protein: CASSPQGLNTEAFF.

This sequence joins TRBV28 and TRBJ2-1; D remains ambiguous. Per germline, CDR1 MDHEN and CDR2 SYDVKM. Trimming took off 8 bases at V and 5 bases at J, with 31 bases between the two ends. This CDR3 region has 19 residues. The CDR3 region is CASGWLRPEFESGNNEQFF. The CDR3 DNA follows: TGTGCCAGCGGGTGGCTAAGACCAGAGTTCGAGTCAGGAAACAATGAGCAGTTCTTC.

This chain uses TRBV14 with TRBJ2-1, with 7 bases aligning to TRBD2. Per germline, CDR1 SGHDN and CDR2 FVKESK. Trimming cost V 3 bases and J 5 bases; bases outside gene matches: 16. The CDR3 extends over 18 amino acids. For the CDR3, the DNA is TGTGCCAGCAGCCATCGGGGATTTAGCGGGCGATTAAACAATGAGCAGTTCTTC. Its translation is CASSHRGFSGRLNNEQFF.

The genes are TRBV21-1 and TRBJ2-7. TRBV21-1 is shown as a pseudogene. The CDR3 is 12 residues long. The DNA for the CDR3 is TGTGCTCGGAAGAGCCCCCGCTACGAGCAGTACTTC. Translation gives CARKSPRYEQYF.

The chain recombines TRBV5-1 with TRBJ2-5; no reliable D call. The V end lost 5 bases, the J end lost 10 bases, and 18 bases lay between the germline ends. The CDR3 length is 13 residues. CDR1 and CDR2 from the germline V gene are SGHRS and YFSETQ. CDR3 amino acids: CASSPDLGSGQYF. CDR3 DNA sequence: TGCGCCAGCAGTCCCGATTTGGGCAGTGGCCAGTACTTC.

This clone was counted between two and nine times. The CDR3 protein is CASSLHPGADQPQHF. In DNA form, the CDR3 reads TGTGCCAGCAGCCTTCACCCAGGGGCCGATCAGCCCCAGCATTTT. The chain couples TRBV7-8 to TRBJ1-5, with D possibly TRBD1 on 6 matching bases. The germline V gene encodes CDR1 SGHVS and CDR2 FQNEAQ. V was pared by 5 bases and J by 5 bases, with 16 bases between. The CDR3 length is 15 residues.

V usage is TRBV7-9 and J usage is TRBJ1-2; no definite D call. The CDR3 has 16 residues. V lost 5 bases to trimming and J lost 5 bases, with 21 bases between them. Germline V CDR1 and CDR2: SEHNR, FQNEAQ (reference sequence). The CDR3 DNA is TGTGCCAGCAGCCCGGCCGAGCGGTTTTATGGGTATGGCTACACCTTC. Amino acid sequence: CASSPAERFYGYGYTF.

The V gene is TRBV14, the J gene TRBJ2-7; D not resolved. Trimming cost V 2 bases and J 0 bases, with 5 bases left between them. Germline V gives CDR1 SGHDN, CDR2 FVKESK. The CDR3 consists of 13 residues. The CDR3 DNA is TGTGCCAGCAGCCAACGAATCTCCTACGAGCAGTACTTC. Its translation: CASSQRISYEQYF.

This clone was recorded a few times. The CDR3 DNA is TGTGCCAGCAGCCCCTCGGGGAGGAATGAGCAGTTCTTC. Protein product: CASSPSGRNEQFF. V usage is TRBV14 and J usage is TRBJ2-1, with D tentatively TRBD2 (6 bases). V was trimmed by 4 bases and J by 7 bases, leaving 11 bases between them. The CDR3 consists of 13 residues. Germline loops: CDR1 SGHDN, CDR2 FVKESK.

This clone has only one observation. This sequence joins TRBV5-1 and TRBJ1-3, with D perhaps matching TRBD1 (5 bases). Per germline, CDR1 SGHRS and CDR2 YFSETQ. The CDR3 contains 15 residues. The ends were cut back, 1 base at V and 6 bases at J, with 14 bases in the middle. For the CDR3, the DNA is TGCGCCAGCAGCTTGCGTGGTGCCGGGGCAAACACCATATATTTT. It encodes CASSLRGAGANTIYF. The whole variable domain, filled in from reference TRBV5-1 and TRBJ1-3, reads KAGVTQTPRYLIKTRGQQVTLSCSPISGHRSVSWYQQTPGQGLQFLFEYFSETQRNKGNFPGRFSGRQFSNSRSEMNVSTLELGDSALYLCASSLRGAGANTIYFGEGSWLTVV.

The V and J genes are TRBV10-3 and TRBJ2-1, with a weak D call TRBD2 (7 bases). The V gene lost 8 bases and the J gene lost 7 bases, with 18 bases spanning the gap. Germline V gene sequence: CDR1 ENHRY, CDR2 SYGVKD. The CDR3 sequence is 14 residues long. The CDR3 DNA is TGTGCCATCTCGGGCCGGGGGGCCGAGAATGAGCAGTTCTTC. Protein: CAISGRGAENEQFF.

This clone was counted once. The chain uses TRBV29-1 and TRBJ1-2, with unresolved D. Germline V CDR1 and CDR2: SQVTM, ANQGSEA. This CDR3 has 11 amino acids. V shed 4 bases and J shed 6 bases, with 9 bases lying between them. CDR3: CSVVGLNGYTF. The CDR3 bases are TGCAGCGTTGTTGGGTTGAATGGCTACACCTTC. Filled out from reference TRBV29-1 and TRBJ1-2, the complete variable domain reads SAVISQKPSRDICQRGTSLTIQCQVDSQVTMMFWYRQQPGQSLTLIATANQGSEATYESGFVIDKFPISRPNLTFSTLTVSNMSPEDSSIYLCSVVGLNGYTFGSGTRLTVV.

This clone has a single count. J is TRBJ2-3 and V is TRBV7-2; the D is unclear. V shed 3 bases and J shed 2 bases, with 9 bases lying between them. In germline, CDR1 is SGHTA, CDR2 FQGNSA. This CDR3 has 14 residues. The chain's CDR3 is CASSFARHTDTQYF. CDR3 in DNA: TGTGCCAGCAGCTTTGCAAGACACACAGATACGCAGTATTTT. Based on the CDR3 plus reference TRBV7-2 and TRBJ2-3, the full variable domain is GAGVSQSPSNKVTEKGKDVELRCDPISGHTALYWYRQSLGQGLEFLIYFQGNSAPDKSGLPSDRFSAERTGGSVSTLTIQRTQQEDSAVYLCASSFARHTDTQYFGPGTRLTVL.

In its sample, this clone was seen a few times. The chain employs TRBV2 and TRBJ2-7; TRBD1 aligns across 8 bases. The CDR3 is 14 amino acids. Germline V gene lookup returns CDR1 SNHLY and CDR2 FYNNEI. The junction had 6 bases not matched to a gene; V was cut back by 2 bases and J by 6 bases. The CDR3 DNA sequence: TGTGCCAGCAGTGAACAGGGGGCTGTCGGCGAGCAGTACTTC. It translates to CASSEQGAVGEQYF.

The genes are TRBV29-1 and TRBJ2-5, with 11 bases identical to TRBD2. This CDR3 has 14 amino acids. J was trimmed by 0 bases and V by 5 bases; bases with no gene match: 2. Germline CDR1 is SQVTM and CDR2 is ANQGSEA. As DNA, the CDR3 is TGCAGCGTTAATAGCGGGGGGGACCAAGAGACCCAGTACTTC. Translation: CSVNSGGDQETQYF.

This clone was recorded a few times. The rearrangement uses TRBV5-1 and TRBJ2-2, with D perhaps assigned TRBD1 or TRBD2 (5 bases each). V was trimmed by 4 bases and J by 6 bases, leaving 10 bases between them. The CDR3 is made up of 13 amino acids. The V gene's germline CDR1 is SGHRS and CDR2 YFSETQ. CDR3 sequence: CASSHGTPGELFF. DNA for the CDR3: TGCGCCAGCAGCCACGGGACCCCCGGGGAGCTGTTTTTT. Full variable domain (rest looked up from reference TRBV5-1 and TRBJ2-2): KAGVTQTPRYLIKTRGQQVTLSCSPISGHRSVSWYQQTPGQGLQFLFEYFSETQRNKGNFPGRFSGRQFSNSRSEMNVSTLELGDSALYLCASSHGTPGELFFGEGSRLTVL.

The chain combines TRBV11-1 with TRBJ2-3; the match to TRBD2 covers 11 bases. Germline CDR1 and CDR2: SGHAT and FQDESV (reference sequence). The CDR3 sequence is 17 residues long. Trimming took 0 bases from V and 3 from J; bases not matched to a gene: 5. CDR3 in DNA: TGTGCCAGCAGCTTAGCGGCTCCTAGCGGGGGGACAGATACGCAGTATTTT. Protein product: CASSLAAPSGGTDTQYF.